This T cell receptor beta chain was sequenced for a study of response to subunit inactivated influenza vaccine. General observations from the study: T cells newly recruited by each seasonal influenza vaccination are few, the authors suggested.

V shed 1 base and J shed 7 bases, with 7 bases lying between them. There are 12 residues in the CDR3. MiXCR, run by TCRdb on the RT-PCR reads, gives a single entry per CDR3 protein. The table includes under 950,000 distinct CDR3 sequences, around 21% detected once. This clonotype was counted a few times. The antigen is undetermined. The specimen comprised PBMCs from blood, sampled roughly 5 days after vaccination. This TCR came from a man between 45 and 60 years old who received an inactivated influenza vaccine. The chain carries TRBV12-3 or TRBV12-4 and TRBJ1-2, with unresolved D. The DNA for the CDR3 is TGTGCCAGCAGTTTAGGGGCGCGTGGCTACACCTTC. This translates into CASSLGARGYTF.